These 12 T cell receptor beta chains came from one sample sequenced in a study of PD-1 blockade in classical Hodgkin lymphoma. Assay used: immunoSEQ multiplex PCR; TCRdb lists only in-frame clones, some missing. The profile shows more than 60,000 clones, roughly 90% of them singletons. There was relapse after autologous stem cell transplantation in every patient, and there was variation in brentuximab vedotin exposure. Sequenced here: peripheral blood mononuclear cells (PBMCs), sampled at baseline. These receptors were taken from a human donor with classical Hodgkin lymphoma.

CDR3 DNA sequence: TGCGCCAGCAGCTCCTCGGGCAGAAACTATGGCTACACCTTC. As protein: CASSSSGRNYGYTF. The V and J genes are TRBV5-1 and TRBJ1-2; D is undetermined. V lost 3 bases and J 2 bases, leaving 11 bases between the germline ends. This CDR3 has 14 amino acids. The germline V gene encodes CDR1 SGHRS and CDR2 YFSETQ.

The gene calls are TRBV7-7 and TRBJ2-1; no reliable D call. The CDR3 totals 12 residues. Germline-derived CDR1 and CDR2 are SSHAT and FNYEAQ (reference sequence). V was pared by 5 bases and J by 10 bases, with 12 bases between. The DNA for the CDR3 is TGTGCCAGCAGCGGTCCCGAAGGCGAGCAGTTCTTC. Translated, it gives CASSGPEGEQFF.

The V call is TRBV18, the J call TRBJ2-3, with 7 bases aligning to TRBD1. The germline V gene encodes CDR1 KGHSH and CDR2 LQKENI. Trimming at V came to 4 bases and at J to 2 bases, leaving 6 bases not matched to a gene. The CDR3 length is 15 residues. CDR3 in amino acids: CASSRGQTVTDTQYF. The CDR3 nucleotides are TGTGCCAGCTCACGGGGACAGACAGTCACAGATACGCAGTATTTT.

The chain couples TRBV5-1 to TRBJ2-7; possibly TRBD2 for D (6 bases). V was clipped by 0 bases and J by 5 bases, with 12 bases between them. The CDR3 covers 14 residues. Germline-derived CDR1 and CDR2 are SGHRS and YFSETQ. The CDR3 nucleotides read TGCGCCAGCAGCTTGGGCGGGGAGTTCCACGAGCAGTACTTC. Translated: CASSLGGEFHEQYF.

This sequence joins TRBV5-1 and TRBJ2-6; 9 bases match TRBD1. The germline V gene has CDR1 SGHRS and CDR2 YFSETQ. The CDR3 extends over 17 amino acids. V gave up 4 bases and J gave up 0 bases; unmatched junction bases: 5. The CDR3 DNA sequence: TGCGCCAGCAGCCCGGGACAGGGTTACTCTGGGGCCAACGTCCTGACTTTC. It specifies CASSPGQGYSGANVLTF.

V is TRBV7-9 and J is TRBJ1-3; D gene unclear. This CDR3 contains 13 residues. V gave up 1 base and J gave up 10 bases, with 11 bases separating them. Germline V gene sequence: CDR1 SEHNR, CDR2 FQNEAQ (reference sequence). CDR3 in DNA: TGTGCCAGCAGCTTAGTATGGTCCTCAACCATATATTTT. This translates into CASSLVWSSTIYF. Supplemented by reference TRBV7-9 and TRBJ1-3, the full variable domain reads DTGVSQNPRHKITKRGQNVTFRCDPISEHNRLYWYRQTLGQGPEFLTYFQNEAQLEKSRLLSDRFSAERPKGSFSTLEIQRTEQGDSAMYLCASSLVWSSTIYFGEGSWLTVV.

V usage is TRBV29-1 and J usage is TRBJ1-4; possibly TRBD1 for D (6 bases). V dropped 4 bases and J dropped 4 bases, with 19 bases sitting between them. This CDR3 region has 16 residues. Germline V gene lookup returns CDR1 SQVTM and CDR2 ANQGSEA. The CDR3 sequence is CSVVGGSGGDNEKLFF. DNA of the CDR3: TGCAGCGTTGTGGGGGGCTCGGGGGGAGATAATGAAAAACTGTTTTTT. The entire variable domain, with the rest obtained from reference TRBV29-1 and TRBJ1-4, is as follows: SAVISQKPSRDICQRGTSLTIQCQVDSQVTMMFWYRQQPGQSLTLIATANQGSEATYESGFVIDKFPISRPNLTFSTLTVSNMSPEDSSIYLCSVVGGSGGDNEKLFFGSGTQLSVL.

V and J are TRBV10-3 and TRBJ1-1; D is unresolved. This CDR3 comprises 14 residues. Trimming took off 2 bases at V and 4 bases at J, with 11 bases between the two ends. The germline V gene has CDR1 ENHRY and CDR2 SYGVKD. CDR3 DNA sequence: TGTGCCATCAGTGAGCCCGGGAAGCGCACTGAAGCTTTCTTT. The encoded protein is CAISEPGKRTEAFF.

The V and J genes are TRBV7-2 and TRBJ2-1, with 7 bases that match TRBD2. After removal of 6 bases from V and 3 bases from J, the junction contained 5 bases not matched to a gene. The germline gives CDR1 SGHTA, CDR2 FQGNSA. The CDR3 is 14 amino acids. The DNA of the CDR3 is TGTGCCAGCAGGGTCCAGCGGGACTACAATGAGCAGTTCTTC. Translated, it gives CASRVQRDYNEQFF.

The V call is TRBV9, the J call TRBJ2-5; 7 bases agree with TRBD2. Germline assignment: CDR1 SGDLS and CDR2 YYNGEE. The CDR3 extends over 15 amino acids. The ends lost 0 bases at V and 5 bases at J; junction bases unmatched: 7. This CDR3 is CASSVGAGVEETQYF. The CDR3, as DNA: TGTGCCAGCAGCGTAGGGGCGGGGGTCGAGGAGACCCAGTACTTC.

The V call is TRBV12-5, the J call TRBJ2-1, with D possibly called TRBD1 or TRBD2 (5 bases each). Deletions cut 3 bases from V and 8 bases from J, with 17 bases between. The CDR3 totals 15 residues. Germline CDR1 LGHNT, CDR2 FRNRAP. CDR3 DNA sequence: TGTGCTAGTGGTTTTAACCAGGGACGGGTCTATGAGCAGTTCTTC. Its protein is CASGFNQGRVYEQFF.

This chain connects TRBV28 to TRBJ2-1, with D perhaps TRBD2 (6 bases). The CDR3 runs 14 residues. The germline V gene has CDR1 MDHEN and CDR2 SYDVKM. The V end was cut by 7 bases, the J end by 3 bases, with 13 bases between. The CDR3 protein is CASNLLSGYNEQFF. The CDR3 nucleotides read TGTGCCAGCAACCTCCTTAGCGGCTACAATGAGCAGTTCTTC.